The clone carrying this T cell receptor (beta chain) was recorded only once. This entry comes from a study of blood T cell repertoires in COVID-19. Everyone who took part was 18 to 89 years old, and they came from about two dozen US areas. Clones were read by immunoSEQ multiplex PCR, and TCRdb kept only the in-frame ones, dropping some. The sample lists 490,000 or so clones; about 88% were seen once. This receptor was identified in a woman aged 60-70 years who had recovered from COVID-19. The sequencing sample was made of PBMCs or T cells enriched from blood (not recorded which).

The CDR3 nucleotides read TGCGCCAGCAGCCAGACAGGGAGCGAGCAGTACTTC. Translating gives CASSQTGSEQYF. The genes are TRBV5-1 and TRBJ2-7, with TRBD1 matching 7 bases. V was pared by 4 bases and J by 6 bases, with 4 bases of the junction left unmatched. The CDR3 runs 12 residues. Germline lookup yields CDR1 SGHRS and CDR2 YFSETQ.